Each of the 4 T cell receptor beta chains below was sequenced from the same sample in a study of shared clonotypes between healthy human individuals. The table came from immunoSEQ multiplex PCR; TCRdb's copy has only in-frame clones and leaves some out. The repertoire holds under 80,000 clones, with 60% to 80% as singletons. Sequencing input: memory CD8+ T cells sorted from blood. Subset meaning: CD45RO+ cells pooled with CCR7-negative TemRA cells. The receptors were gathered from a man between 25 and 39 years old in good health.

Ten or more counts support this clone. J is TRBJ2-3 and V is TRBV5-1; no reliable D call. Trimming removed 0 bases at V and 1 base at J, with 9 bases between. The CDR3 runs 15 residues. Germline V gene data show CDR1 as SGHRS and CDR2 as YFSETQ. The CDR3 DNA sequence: TGCGCCAGCAGCTTGGGGGAACGTGGCACAGATACGCAGTATTTT. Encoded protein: CASSLGERGTDTQYF.

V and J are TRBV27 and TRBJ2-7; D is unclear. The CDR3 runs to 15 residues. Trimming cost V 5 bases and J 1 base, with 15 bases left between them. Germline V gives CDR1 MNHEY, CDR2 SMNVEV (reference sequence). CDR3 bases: TGTGCCAGCAGTCCCAATCCAGGTGGATCCTACGAGCAGTACTTC. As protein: CASSPNPGGSYEQYF.

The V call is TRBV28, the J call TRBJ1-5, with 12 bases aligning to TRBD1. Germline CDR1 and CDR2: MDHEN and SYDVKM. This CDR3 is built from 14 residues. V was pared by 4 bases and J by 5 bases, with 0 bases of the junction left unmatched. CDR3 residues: CASSWDRGHQPQHF. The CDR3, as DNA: TGTGCCAGCAGTTGGGACAGGGGGCATCAGCCCCAGCATTTT. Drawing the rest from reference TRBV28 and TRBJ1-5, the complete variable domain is DVKVTQSSRYLVKRTGEKVFLECVQDMDHENMFWYRQDPGLGLRLIYFSYDVKMKEKGDIPEGYSVSREKKERFSLILESASTNQTSMYLCASSWDRGHQPQHFGDGTRLSIL.

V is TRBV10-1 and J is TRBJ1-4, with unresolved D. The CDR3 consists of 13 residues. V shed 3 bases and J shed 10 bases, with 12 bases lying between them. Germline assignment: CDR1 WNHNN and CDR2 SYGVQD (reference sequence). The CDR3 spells CASSEVQRGKLFF. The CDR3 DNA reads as TGCGCCAGCAGTGAAGTACAGCGAGGAAAACTGTTTTTT.